These 20 T cell receptor beta chains came from one sample sequenced in a study of CD4 T cells in relation to SARS-CoV-2 and coronaviruses. Method: immunoSEQ multiplex PCR; TCRdb's copy keeps in-frame clones and lacks some. The sample gives 37,000 or so clones, approximately 85% of which show up once; around 3.3% is in the top ten. The specimen sequenced was memory CD4+ T cells from PBMCs. These receptor sequences come from an adult with COVID-19.

This clone has just one count. Here the CDR3 DNA reads TGTGCCAGCAGCATCAGGGGTGGCAGTTACACAGATACGCAGTATTTT. Translating gives CASSIRGGSYTDTQYF. The chain uses TRBV7-2 and TRBJ2-3; D is perhaps TRBD1 (6 bases). Looked up from germline, CDR1 is SGHTA and CDR2 is FQGNSA. This CDR3 spans 16 amino acids. Trimming cost V 5 bases and J 2 bases, with 17 bases left between them.

CDR3 sequence reads: CAISRDSEYNEQFF. CDR3 nucleotide sequence: TGTGCCATCAGCCGGGACTCAGAATACAATGAGCAGTTCTTC. V usage is TRBV10-3 and J usage is TRBJ2-1; maybe TRBD2 (6 bases). V lost 6 bases, J lost 4 bases, and 13 bases lay in between. This CDR3 contains 14 residues. The germline CDR1 and CDR2 sequences are ENHRY and SYGVKD.

This sequence joins TRBV6-6 and TRBJ2-7, with a weak D call TRBD2 (6 bases). The CDR3 contains 14 residues. The germline V and J ends were trimmed by 8 bases and 3 bases, with 17 bases remaining between them. Germline V gene sequence: CDR1 MNHNY, CDR2 SVGAGI (reference sequence). The CDR3: CASADGRGDYEQYF. As DNA, the CDR3 is TGTGCCAGCGCCGACGGGCGCGGGGACTACGAGCAGTACTTC.

This rearrangement joins TRBV6-2 or TRBV6-3 to TRBJ2-2; a possible D gene is TRBD2 (6 bases). CDR3 length equals 15 residues. CDR1 is MNHEY, CDR2 SVGEGT, per germline. V was clipped by 2 bases and J by 6 bases, with 13 bases between them. The CDR3 loop reads CASSYGGIMAGELFF. The CDR3 DNA reads as TGTGCCAGCAGTTACGGCGGGATAATGGCCGGGGAGCTGTTTTTT.

The rearrangement uses TRBV19 and TRBJ2-2; the D is unclear. CDR1 is LNHDA and CDR2 is SQIVND in the germline V gene (reference sequence). The germline V and J ends were trimmed by 6 bases and 1 base, with 0 bases remaining between them. This CDR3 spans 11 amino acids. The CDR3 bases are TGTGCCAGTAGGAACACCGGGGAGCTGTTTTTT. Translated, it gives CASRNTGELFF.

This clone was counted a few times. The V and J genes are TRBV21-1 and TRBJ2-7. TRBV21-1 counts as a pseudogene. The CDR3 sequence is 15 residues long. The CDR3 DNA reads as TGTGCCAGCAGCAAAGTTGGGACCGTTATGGACGAGCAGTACTTC. It is translated as CASSKVGTVMDEQYF.

The V and J genes are TRBV18 and TRBJ1-5; weak D call: TRBD1 (5 bases). The CDR3 runs to 14 residues. V lost 1 base to trimming and J lost 2 bases, with 6 bases between them. The V gene's germline CDR1 is KGHSH and CDR2 LQKENI. DNA for the CDR3: TGTGCCAGCTCACCACTGGGGCGCAATCAGCCCCAGCATTTT. Translating gives CASSPLGRNQPQHF.

This chain connects TRBV11-3 to TRBJ2-5; D is perhaps TRBD2 (5 bases). Per germline, CDR1 SGHNT and CDR2 YENEEA. The CDR3 has 13 amino acids. V gave up 5 bases and J gave up 4 bases, with 11 bases separating them. The CDR3 sequence is CASSQARGETQYF. The DNA of the CDR3 is TGTGCCAGCAGCCAGGCACGGGGAGAGACCCAGTACTTC.

The chain recombines TRBV19 with TRBJ2-7; D remains unclear. V was pared by 3 bases and J by 3 bases, with 9 bases between. From germline, CDR1 is LNHDA and CDR2 SQIVND (reference sequence). This CDR3 has 13 amino acids. The CDR3 reads CASSIRPGYEQYF. CDR3 nucleotides: TGTGCCAGTAGTATTAGGCCAGGCTACGAGCAGTACTTC. Together with reference TRBV19 and TRBJ2-7, the CDR3 gives the full variable domain: DGGITQSPKYLFRKEGQNVTLSCEQNLNHDAMYWYRQDPGQGLRLIYYSQIVNDFQKGDIAEGYSVSREKKESFPLTVTSAQKNPTAFYLCASSIRPGYEQYFGPGTRLTVT.

The J gene is TRBJ2-7, the V gene TRBV28; 10 nucleotides align to TRBD2. V lost 10 bases, J lost 0 bases, and 6 bases stayed unmatched. This CDR3 has 14 amino acids. Germline-derived CDR1 and CDR2 are MDHEN and SYDVKM. Written as DNA, the CDR3 is TGTGCCACCCTGACTAGCGGGCTCTCCTACGAGCAGTACTTC. Its translation is CATLTSGLSYEQYF.

The chain carries TRBV18 and TRBJ2-1, with D unresolved. The V gene lost 4 bases and the J gene lost 0 bases, with 16 bases spanning the gap. Germline-derived CDR1 and CDR2 are KGHSH and LQKENI. This CDR3 has 17 amino acids. CDR3 nucleotide sequence: TGTGCCAGCTCACTTCGACACCCTGAGAACTCCTACAATGAGCAGTTCTTC. Encoded protein: CASSLRHPENSYNEQFF.

The V gene is TRBV3-1 (or the pseudogene TRBV3-2), the J gene TRBJ2-1, with no clear D. Germline assignment: CDR1 LGHDT and CDR2 YNNKEL (reference sequence). The CDR3 length is 12 residues. V dropped 3 bases and J dropped 10 bases, with 10 bases sitting between them. This chain's CDR3 is CASSHEGSEQFF. CDR3 DNA sequence: TGTGCCAGCAGCCATGAAGGATCCGAGCAGTTCTTC.

The chain uses TRBV28 and TRBJ2-3; 12 bases map to TRBD2. Germline CDR1 reads MDHEN; CDR2 reads SYDVKM. This CDR3 is built from 16 residues. V shed 2 bases, J shed 4 bases, and the junction held 4 bases outside the gene matches. The CDR3 protein is CASSLGLAGFSDTQYF. CDR3 sequence (DNA): TGTGCCAGCAGTTTAGGACTAGCGGGATTCTCAGATACGCAGTATTTT.

The rearrangement links TRBV15 to TRBJ2-5; 7 nucleotides line up with TRBD2. V shed 0 bases, J shed 0 bases, and the junction held 7 bases outside the gene matches. The CDR3 contains 17 residues. Germline-derived CDR1 and CDR2 are LNHNV and YYDKDF (reference sequence). CDR3 sequence (DNA): TGTGCCACCAGCAGAGATCGCGACGGGAGGTACCAAGAGACCCAGTACTTC. Its protein product is CATSRDRDGRYQETQYF.

The V call is TRBV5-1, the J call TRBJ2-6; perhaps TRBD2 as D (6 bases). Germline-derived CDR1 and CDR2 are SGHRS and YFSETQ. Trimming pared 4 bases from V and 0 bases from J, leaving 14 bases between. The CDR3 is made up of 17 amino acids. The CDR3 DNA reads as TGCGCCAGCAGCCCCACGGGAGCAGACTCTGGGGCCAACGTCCTGACTTTC. Translation: CASSPTGADSGANVLTF. Complete variable domain (other parts from reference TRBV5-1 and TRBJ2-6): KAGVTQTPRYLIKTRGQQVTLSCSPISGHRSVSWYQQTPGQGLQFLFEYFSETQRNKGNFPGRFSGRQFSNSRSEMNVSTLELGDSALYLCASSPTGADSGANVLTFGAGSRLTVL.

The V call is TRBV9, the J call TRBJ2-5; D not resolved. V was shortened by 4 bases and J by 5 bases, with 18 bases between the two germline ends. There are 15 residues in the CDR3. Germline V CDR1 and CDR2: SGDLS, YYNGEE. For the CDR3, the DNA is TGTGCCAGCAGCCCTTCCTCCTGGGTTTCGGAGACCCAGTACTTC. Encoded protein: CASSPSSWVSETQYF.

This chain joins TRBV5-1 and TRBJ2-7; D uncertain. Trimming removed 0 bases from V and 3 bases from J, with 4 bases in between. The CDR3 has 12 amino acids. Germline lookup yields CDR1 SGHRS and CDR2 YFSETQ. DNA of the CDR3: TGCGCCAGCAGCTTGGGGGGCTACGAGCAGTACTTC. It codes for CASSLGGYEQYF.

CDR3 sequence: CASRPTGTSSYEQYF. The CDR3 DNA reads as TGCGCCAGCAGGCCTACCGGGACTAGCTCCTACGAGCAGTACTTC. The genes are TRBV5-1 and TRBJ2-7; 8 nucleotides align to TRBD2. CDR3 length: 15 amino acids. Germline values: CDR1 SGHRS, CDR2 YFSETQ. The V and J ends lost 5 bases and 0 bases, in that order; junction bases with no gene match: 7.

The chain recombines TRBV29-1 with TRBJ2-1, with D possibly being TRBD2 (6 bases). V lost 8 bases, J lost 0 bases, and 20 bases lay in between. Per the germline V gene, CDR1 is SQVTM and CDR2 is ANQGSEA. The CDR3 extends over 16 amino acids. DNA for the CDR3: TGCAGCCATGTGGGGTGGGGGAGGAGCTCCTACAATGAGCAGTTCTTC. Its protein is CSHVGWGRSSYNEQFF.

This chain joins TRBV24-1 and TRBJ2-5; weak D call: TRBD1 (5 bases). CDR3 length: 14 amino acids. V was trimmed by 9 bases and J by 3 bases, leaving 16 bases between them. In germline, CDR1 is KGHDR, CDR2 SFDVKD. Here the CDR3 DNA reads TGTGCCACCGGGGCAGGGCCTAGGGAAGAGACCCAGTACTTC. Residues: CATGAGPREETQYF.